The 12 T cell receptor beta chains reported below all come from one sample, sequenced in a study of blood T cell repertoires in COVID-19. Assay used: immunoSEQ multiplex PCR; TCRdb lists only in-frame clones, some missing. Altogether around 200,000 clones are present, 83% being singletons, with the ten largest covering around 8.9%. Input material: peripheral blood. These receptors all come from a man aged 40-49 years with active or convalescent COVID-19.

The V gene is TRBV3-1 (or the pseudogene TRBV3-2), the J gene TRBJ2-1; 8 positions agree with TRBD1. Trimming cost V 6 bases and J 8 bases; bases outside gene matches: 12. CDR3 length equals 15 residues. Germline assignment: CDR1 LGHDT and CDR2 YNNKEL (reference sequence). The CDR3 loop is CASSADRVIRDEQFF. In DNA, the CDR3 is TGTGCCAGCAGTGCGGACAGGGTGATTCGGGATGAGCAGTTCTTC.

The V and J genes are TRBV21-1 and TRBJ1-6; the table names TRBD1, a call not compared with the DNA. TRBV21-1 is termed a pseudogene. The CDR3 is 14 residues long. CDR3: CASSNQGRVSPLHF. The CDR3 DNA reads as TGTGCCAGCAGCAATCAGGGGAGAGTCTCACCCCTCCACTTT.

The CDR3 loop is CASSLGATAYGYTF. The CDR3 DNA sequence: TGTGCCAGCAGCTTAGGGGCGACAGCCTATGGCTACACCTTC. V is TRBV11-1 and J is TRBJ1-2; weak D call: TRBD1 (5 bases). CDR1 SGHAT and CDR2 FQDESV come from the germline V gene (reference sequence). V was cut by 1 base and J by 4 bases, with 10 bases left in between. CDR3 length: 14 amino acids. Full variable domain (outside the CDR3, taken from reference TRBV11-1 and TRBJ1-2): EAEVAQSPRYKITEKSQAVAFWCDPISGHATLYWYRQILGQGPELLVQFQDESVVDDSQLPKDRFSAERLKGVDSTLKIQPAELGDSAMYLCASSLGATAYGYTFGSGTRLTVV.

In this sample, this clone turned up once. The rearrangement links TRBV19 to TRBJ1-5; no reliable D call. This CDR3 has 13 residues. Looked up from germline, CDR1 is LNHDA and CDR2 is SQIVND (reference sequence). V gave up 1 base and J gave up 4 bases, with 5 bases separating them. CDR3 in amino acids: CASSIAHNQPQHF. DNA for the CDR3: TGTGCCAGTAGTATAGCCCATAATCAGCCCCAGCATTTT.

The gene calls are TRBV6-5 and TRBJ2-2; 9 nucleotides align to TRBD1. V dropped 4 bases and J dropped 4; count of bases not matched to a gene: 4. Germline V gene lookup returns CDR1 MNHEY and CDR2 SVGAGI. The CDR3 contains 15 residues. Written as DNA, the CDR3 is TGTGCCAGCAGTTCTACAGGGGGCCCCACCGGGGAGCTGTTTTTT. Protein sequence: CASSSTGGPTGELFF.

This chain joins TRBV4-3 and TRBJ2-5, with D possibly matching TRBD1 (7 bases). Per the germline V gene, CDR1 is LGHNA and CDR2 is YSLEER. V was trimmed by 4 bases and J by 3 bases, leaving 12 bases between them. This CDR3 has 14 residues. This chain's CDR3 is CASSRGGGKETQYF. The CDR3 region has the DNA TGCGCCAGCAGCCGCGGAGGGGGCAAAGAGACCCAGTACTTC.

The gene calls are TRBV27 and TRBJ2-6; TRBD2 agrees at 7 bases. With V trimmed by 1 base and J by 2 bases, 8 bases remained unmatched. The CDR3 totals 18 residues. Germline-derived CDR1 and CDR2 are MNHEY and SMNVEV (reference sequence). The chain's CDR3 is CASSLWASGAPGANVLTF. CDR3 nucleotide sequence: TGTGCCAGCAGTTTATGGGCTAGCGGAGCCCCTGGGGCCAACGTCCTGACTTTC.

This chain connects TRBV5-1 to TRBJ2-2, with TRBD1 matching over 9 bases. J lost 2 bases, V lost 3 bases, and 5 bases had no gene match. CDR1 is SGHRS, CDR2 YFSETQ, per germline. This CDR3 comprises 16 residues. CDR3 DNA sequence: TGCGCCAGCAGCTGGGGGACAGGGATCAACACCGGGGAGCTGTTTTTT. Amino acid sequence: CASSWGTGINTGELFF.

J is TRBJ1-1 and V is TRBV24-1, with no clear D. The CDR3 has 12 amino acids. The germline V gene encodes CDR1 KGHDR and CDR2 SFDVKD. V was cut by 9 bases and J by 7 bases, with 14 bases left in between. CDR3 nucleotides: TGTGCCACCGGAGGTAACAGCGATGAAGCTTTCTTT. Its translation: CATGGNSDEAFF.

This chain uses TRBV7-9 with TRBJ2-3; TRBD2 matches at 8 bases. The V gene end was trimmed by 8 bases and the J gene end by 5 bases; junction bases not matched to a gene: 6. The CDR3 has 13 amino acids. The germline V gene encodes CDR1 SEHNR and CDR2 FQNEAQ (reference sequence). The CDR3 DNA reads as TGTGCCAGCGGAAAGCGGGGGATAGATACGCAGTATTTT. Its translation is CASGKRGIDTQYF. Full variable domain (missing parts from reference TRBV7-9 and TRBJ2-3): DTGVSQNPRHKITKRGQNVTFRCDPISEHNRLYWYRQTLGQGPEFLTYFQNEAQLEKSRLLSDRFSAERPKGSFSTLEIQRTEQGDSAMYLCASGKRGIDTQYFGPGTRLTVL.

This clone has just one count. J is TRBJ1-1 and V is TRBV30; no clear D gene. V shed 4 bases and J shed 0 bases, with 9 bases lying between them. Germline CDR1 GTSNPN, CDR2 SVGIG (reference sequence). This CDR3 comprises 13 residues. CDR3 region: CAWTVQLNTEAFF. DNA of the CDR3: TGTGCCTGGACAGTACAGTTGAACACTGAAGCTTTCTTT.

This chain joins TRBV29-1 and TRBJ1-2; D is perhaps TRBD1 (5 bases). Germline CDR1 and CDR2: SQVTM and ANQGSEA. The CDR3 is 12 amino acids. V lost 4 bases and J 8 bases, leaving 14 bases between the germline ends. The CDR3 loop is CSVGGGAYGYTF. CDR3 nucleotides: TGCAGCGTTGGGGGAGGGGCTTACGGCTACACCTTC.